A selection of T cell receptor beta chains follows, all from one sample in a study of cytomegalovirus exposure and HLA in healthy donors. Using immunoSEQ multiplex PCR, the repertoire was profiled, and TCRdb retains in-frame clones only, with some absent. Among roughly 240,000 clones listed, approximately 87% were seen once. Sequenced input: PBMCs. These receptors came from a man between 18 and 35 years old in good health and CMV-seronegative. The CDR3 runs from the conserved cysteine through the conserved F or W. A D gene is named only where the DNA matches it firmly. Some rows have no size entry. The others give once, few or many, or a class for an expanded clone.

D	V	size	J	CDR3	DNA
-	TRBV2	-	TRBJ2-7	CASSDQGQSYEQYF	TGTGCCAGCAGCGACCAAGGACAGAGCTACGAGCAGTACTTC
TRBD2	TRBV11-2	-	TRBJ2-7	CASSRGREVEQYF	TGTGCCAGCAGTCGCGGGAGAGAAGTCGAGCAGTACTTC
TRBD2	TRBV6-5	-	TRBJ2-7	CASSSSGSFDEQYF	TGTGCCAGCAGCTCCAGCGGGAGTTTCGACGAGCAGTACTTC
TRBD1	TRBV4-1	-	TRBJ2-7	CASSQGDSTYEQYF	TGCGCCAGCAGCCAAGGGGACAGCACCTACGAGCAGTACTTC
-	TRBV9	-	TRBJ2-5	CASSVDRREETQYF	TGTGCCAGCAGCGTAGACCGCAGGGAAGAGACCCAGTACTTC
-	TRBV30	once	TRBJ1-6	CALDSTGLRVEPLHF	TGTGCCTTAGATTCGACAGGCTTGAGGGTCGAACCCCTCCACTTT
-	TRBV28	-	TRBJ1-4	CASSSTVYNEKLFF	TGTGCCAGCAGTTCGACAGTCTACAATGAAAAACTGTTTTTT
TRBD2	TRBV18	-	TRBJ2-7	CASSPRSSGASYEQYF	TGTGCCAGCTCACCACGGTCCAGCGGGGCCTCCTACGAGCAGTACTTC
-	TRBV10-1	once	TRBJ1-5	CASSAEPLHGGAFDQPQHF	TGCGCCAGCAGTGCGGAACCACTTCACGGGGGGGCTTTTGATCAGCCCCAGCATTTT
-	TRBV7-9	-	TRBJ2-2	CASSLGGRGELFF	TGTGCCAGCAGCTTAGGGGGCCGCGGGGAGCTGTTTTTT
TRBD1	TRBV28	-	TRBJ2-3	CASSTPGTGGGTQYF	TGTGCCAGCAGCACCCCCGGGACAGGGGGCGGTACGCAGTATTTT
-	TRBV7-6	-	TRBJ1-6	CASSLVRPVYSNSPLHF	TGTGCCAGCAGCTTAGTGAGGCCAGTTTATTCTAATTCACCCCTCCACTTT
-	TRBV28	-	TRBJ2-1	CASTLTPSFYNEQFF	TGTGCCAGCACCCTCACCCCGAGTTTCTACAATGAGCAGTTCTTC
TRBD1	TRBV2	once	TRBJ1-1	CASNRGRGNVNTEAFF	TGTGCCAGCAACAGGGGCAGGGGGAATGTGAACACTGAAGCTTTCTTT
TRBD1	TRBV27	-	TRBJ1-6	CASLPRGTANRGFNSPLHF	TGTGCCAGCCTTCCTAGGGGGACAGCAAACCGTGGTTTTAATTCACCCCTCCACTTT
-	TRBV27	-	TRBJ1-1	CASSLLGTTEAFF	TGTGCCAGCAGTTTACTGGGGACTACTGAAGCTTTCTTT
-	TRBV28	-	TRBJ1-1	CASLGQPNTEAFF	TGTGCCAGCCTAGGACAACCGAACACTGAAGCTTTCTTT
TRBD1	TRBV19	-	TRBJ2-7	CASSIWDSSYEQYF	TGTGCCAGTAGTATATGGGACAGTTCCTACGAGCAGTACTTC
TRBD2	TRBV2	-	TRBJ2-2	CASRFGGAVGELFF	TGTGCCAGCCGCTTCGGGGGGGCTGTCGGGGAGCTGTTTTTT
-	TRBV27	-	TRBJ2-2	CASRLGQGGSLWVGELFF	TGTGCCAGCCGGTTAGGACAGGGAGGGAGTCTGTGGGTCGGGGAGCTGTTTTTT
-	TRBV7-6	once	TRBJ2-6	CASSLTRGISGANVLTF	TGTGCCAGCAGCTTAACCAGGGGCATCTCTGGGGCCAACGTCCTGACTTTC
-	TRBV7-9	-	TRBJ1-2	CASSWGSPDETF	TGTGCCAGCAGCTGGGGCAGCCCGGATGAGACCTTC
-	TRBV19	-	TRBJ1-5	CASGRENQPQHF	TGTGCCAGTGGGAGGGAAAATCAGCCCCAGCATTTT
-	TRBV19	-	TRBJ2-1	CASSIERVSTRSGEQFF	TGTGCCAGTAGTATAGAGCGAGTCTCGACTAGATCCGGTGAGCAGTTCTTC
TRBD2	TRBV15	-	TRBJ2-3	CATSRGTSSNTDTQYF	TGTGCCACCAGCAGAGGGACTAGCAGTAACACAGATACGCAGTATTTT
TRBD1	TRBV27	once	TRBJ2-7	CASSLSAGTGGSEQYF	TGTGCCAGCAGTTTATCGGCGGGGACAGGGGGCAGCGAGCAGTACTTC
-	TRBV27	-	TRBJ1-1	CASSLGLNTEAFF	TGTGCCAGCAGTTTGGGCCTAAACACTGAAGCTTTCTTT
-	TRBV7-2	few	TRBJ2-2	CASSSGGTGELFF	TGTGCCAGCAGCTCTGGAGGAACCGGGGAGCTGTTTTTT
TRBD1	TRBV4-2	-	TRBJ2-3	CASSRRGQGKTDTQYF	TGTGCCAGCAGCCGTCGGGGACAGGGCAAAACAGATACGCAGTATTTT
-	TRBV27	-	TRBJ2-5	CASSLAGKRETQYF	TGTGCCAGCAGTTTGGCCGGGAAGAGAGAGACCCAGTACTTC
TRBD2	TRBV15	-	TRBJ2-3	CATCSGVLDTQYF	TGTGCCACCTGCAGCGGGGTTTTGGATACGCAGTATTTT
-	TRBV5-4	-	TRBJ2-5	CASSLGTGRGETQYF	TGTGCCAGCAGCTTAGGCACAGGGCGAGGGGAGACCCAGTACTTC
-	TRBV2	-	TRBJ2-2	CASSWENGNTGELFF	TGTGCCAGCAGTTGGGAGAACGGAAACACCGGGGAGCTGTTTTTT
-	TRBV28	-	TRBJ2-1	CASARGASSYNEQFF	TGTGCCAGCGCCCGGGGGGCCAGCTCCTACAATGAGCAGTTCTTC
-	TRBV19	-	TRBJ2-6	CASNRDSGANVLTF	TGTGCCAGTAACCGGGACTCTGGGGCCAACGTCCTGACTTTC
-	TRBV19	-	TRBJ1-5	CASSQKNTPLQPQHF	TGTGCCAGTAGCCAGAAAAATACACCCCTTCAGCCCCAGCATTTT
-	TRBV7-3	-	TRBJ2-3	CASSLWEKDTQYF	TGTGCCAGCAGCTTATGGGAGAAAGATACGCAGTATTTT
-	TRBV5-4	-	TRBJ2-1	CASSLAGIDNEQFF	TGTGCCAGCAGCTTGGCCGGGATCGACAATGAGCAGTTCTTC
-	TRBV4-3	-	TRBJ1-1	CASSQEGGNTEAFF	TGCGCCAGCAGCCAAGAGGGGGGGAACACTGAAGCTTTCTTT
-	TRBV4-3	-	TRBJ2-2	CASSHLFLEKANTGELFF	TGCGCCAGCAGCCATCTGTTTCTAGAGAAGGCCAACACCGGGGAGCTGTTTTTT
-	TRBV25-1	-	TRBJ1-2	CASSELYGYTF	TGTGCCAGCAGTGAACTATATGGCTACACCTTC
-	TRBV27	-	TRBJ1-5	CASSLLAKNQPQHF	TGTGCCAGCAGTTTATTGGCCAAAAATCAGCCCCAGCATTTT
TRBD1	TRBV27	-	TRBJ2-7	CASSFSGQGFHEQYF	TGTGCCAGCAGTTTTTCTGGACAGGGTTTCCACGAGCAGTACTTC
TRBD1	TRBV5-1	-	TRBJ1-6	CASSTTGAHNSPLHF	TGCGCCAGCAGCACGACAGGGGCGCATAATTCACCCCTCCACTTT
TRBD1	TRBV29-1	few	TRBJ1-2	CSERTGLGYTF	TGCAGCGAAAGGACAGGGCTGGGCTACACCTTC